The 32 T cell receptor beta chains given below trace back to one sample, sequenced in a study of blood T cell repertoires in COVID-19. TCRdb's copy holds only in-frame clones and misses some; the assay was immunoSEQ multiplex PCR. The sample consists of around 300,000 clones, about 88% of them appearing once. The sample consisted of PBMCs or T cells enriched from blood (not recorded which). The receptors were gathered from a woman aged 45-60 years who had recovered from COVID-19.

The chain uses TRBV5-4 and TRBJ2-7, with D tentatively TRBD1 (5 bases). Germline V gives CDR1 SGHNT, CDR2 YYREEE (reference sequence). This CDR3 has 11 amino acids. Trimming pared 3 bases from V and 7 bases from J, leaving 8 bases between. The CDR3, as DNA: TGTGCCAGCAGCTCCAAGGGGGAGCAGTACTTC. This sequence encodes CASSSKGEQYF.

The rearrangement links TRBV6-5 to TRBJ1-1; 7 bases match TRBD1. CDR1 MNHEY and CDR2 SVGAGI come from the germline V gene. The V gene end was trimmed by 6 bases and the J gene end by 2 bases; junction bases not matched to a gene: 6. CDR3 length: 14 residues. CDR3 loop: CASRGVGGNTEAFF. DNA of the CDR3: TGTGCCAGCAGGGGGGTAGGGGGCAACACTGAAGCTTTCTTT.

The rearrangement joins TRBV4-1 to TRBJ2-7; 11 bases align to TRBD2. CDR1 is MGHRA, CDR2 YSYEKL, per germline. The CDR3 spans 15 residues. Unmatched junction bases numbered 2, after V lost 0 bases and J lost 4 bases. CDR3 coding DNA: TGCGCCAGCAGCCAAGAACTAGCGGGAGCTTACGAGCAGTACTTC. Its protein product is CASSQELAGAYEQYF.

V is TRBV29-1 and J is TRBJ1-5; TRBD1 might be the D (6 bases). The germline V gene encodes CDR1 SQVTM and CDR2 ANQGSEA. CDR3 length: 12 residues. V was shortened by 5 bases and J by 7 bases, with 12 bases between the two germline ends. In DNA form, the CDR3 reads TGCAGCGTTCGGGACACCGGGCAGCCCCAGCATTTT. The encoded protein is CSVRDTGQPQHF.

This chain uses TRBV15 with TRBJ2-3; the D gene is possibly TRBD1 (5 bases). Looked up from germline, CDR1 is LNHNV and CDR2 is YYDKDF (reference sequence). The CDR3 totals 14 residues. Trimming pared 5 bases from V and 3 bases from J, leaving 12 bases between. The CDR3 sequence: CATSGRQLTDTQYF. Here the CDR3 DNA reads TGTGCCACCAGCGGACGACAGTTGACAGATACGCAGTATTTT.

The chain is built from TRBV7-9 and TRBJ1-1, with TRBD1 identical over 7 bases. The CDR3 contains 15 residues. Trimming cost V 5 bases and J 4 bases; bases outside gene matches: 10. Germline lookup yields CDR1 SEHNR and CDR2 FQNEAQ (reference sequence). CDR3 amino acids: CASSLIQGFGTEAFF. CDR3 nucleotide sequence: TGTGCCAGCAGCCTAATACAGGGGTTTGGCACTGAAGCTTTCTTT.

The chain couples TRBV29-1 to TRBJ2-5, with 7 bases matching TRBD1. Germline CDR1 and CDR2: SQVTM and ANQGSEA. The CDR3 length is 13 residues. Trimming took 6 bases from V and 5 from J; bases not matched to a gene: 9. The CDR3 loop reads CSVFRGGRETQYF. The CDR3 DNA reads TGCAGCGTCTTCCGAGGGGGCCGGGAGACCCAGTACTTC.

V gene TRBV5-6 combines with J gene TRBJ2-5; D is possibly TRBD1 (6 bases). CDR3 length: 14 amino acids. Germline CDR1 SGHDT, CDR2 YYEEEE. V was cut by 5 bases and J by 4 bases, with 15 bases left in between. The DNA of the CDR3 is TGTGCCAGCAGTGAAACAGGGTTGGGAGAGACCCAGTACTTC. Translated: CASSETGLGETQYF.

CDR3 in amino acids: CASSLKGTEAFF. The CDR3 DNA is TGCGCCAGCAGCCTTAAGGGGACTGAAGCTTTCTTT. V gene TRBV5-1 combines with J gene TRBJ1-1; tentative D call: TRBD1 (5 bases). This CDR3 is built from 12 residues. The V and J ends lost 4 bases and 5 bases respectively, with 9 bases between them. Germline values: CDR1 SGHRS, CDR2 YFSETQ. Full variable domain (remainder filled in from reference TRBV5-1 and TRBJ1-1): KAGVTQTPRYLIKTRGQQVTLSCSPISGHRSVSWYQQTPGQGLQFLFEYFSETQRNKGNFPGRFSGRQFSNSRSEMNVSTLELGDSALYLCASSLKGTEAFFGQGTRLTVV.

The chain links TRBV28 to TRBJ1-4; 7 bases align to TRBD1. From germline, CDR1 is MDHEN and CDR2 SYDVKM. The CDR3 sequence is 15 residues long. The trim removed 5 bases at V and 9 bases at J, leaving 12 bases unmatched. The CDR3 DNA follows: TGTGCCAGCAGTGCCAGGGGGAGTATGGGTAAAAAACTGTTTTTT. This sequence encodes CASSARGSMGKKLFF.

This chain uses TRBV19 with TRBJ2-3; possible D gene TRBD2, 6 bases. V lost 6 bases and J 4 bases, leaving 14 bases between the germline ends. This CDR3 is built from 14 residues. Germline V lookup: CDR1 LNHDA, CDR2 SQIVND (reference sequence). As DNA, the CDR3 is TGTGCCAGTAGCCAGGGAGGAGGTCCAGATACGCAGTATTTT. This sequence encodes CASSQGGGPDTQYF.

The rearrangement joins TRBV28 to TRBJ1-2; 9 positions match TRBD1. This CDR3 comprises 14 residues. CDR1 is MDHEN and CDR2 is SYDVKM in the germline V gene. The J segment lost 8 bases and the V segment lost 4 bases, leaving 8 bases of the junction unmatched. CDR3 sequence: CASSSDRGIRGYTF. CDR3 sequence (DNA): TGTGCCAGCAGTTCAGACAGGGGGATTCGAGGCTACACCTTC.

V is TRBV6-2 or TRBV6-3 and J is TRBJ2-7, with D unresolved. The CDR3 consists of 14 residues. The V and J ends lost 0 bases and 4 bases respectively, with 10 bases between them. Germline V CDR1 and CDR2: MNHEY, SVGEGT. CDR3 sequence reads: CASSYSGFRYEQYF. DNA for the CDR3: TGTGCCAGCAGTTACTCCGGGTTTCGGTACGAGCAGTACTTC.

The V and J genes are TRBV6-2 or TRBV6-3 and TRBJ1-6, with 8 bases identical to TRBD1. Trimming took 4 bases from V and 11 from J; bases not matched to a gene: 10. The CDR3 runs to 15 residues. The germline V gene has CDR1 MNHEY and CDR2 SVGEGT. CDR3 region: CASSSGGQGFPPLHF. The CDR3 DNA is TGTGCCAGCAGTTCGGGAGGACAGGGTTTCCCACCCCTCCACTTT.

This clone was seen ten or more times. The chain's CDR3 is CASSFRIYEQYF. CDR3 DNA: TGTGCCAGCAGTTTTAGAATTTACGAGCAGTACTTC. V gene TRBV28 combines with J gene TRBJ2-7; the D is unclear. Per germline, CDR1 MDHEN and CDR2 SYDVKM. The CDR3 contains 12 residues. V lost 3 bases and J lost 4, with 7 bases in between.

In DNA, the CDR3 is TGTGCCAGCAGCTCAAGGTCGGGGAGCACAGATACGCAGTATTTT. It specifies CASSSRSGSTDTQYF. This chain connects TRBV7-2 to TRBJ2-3, with TRBD2 as a possible D gene (5 bases). Germline loops: CDR1 SGHTA, CDR2 FQGNSA. This CDR3 has 15 amino acids. The V and J ends lost 4 bases and 0 bases respectively, with 11 bases between them. The full variable domain, in which reference TRBV7-2 and TRBJ2-3 provide the parts outside the CDR3, is GAGVSQSPSNKVTEKGKDVELRCDPISGHTALYWYRQSLGQGLEFLIYFQGNSAPDKSGLPSDRFSAERTGGSVSTLTIQRTQQEDSAVYLCASSSRSGSTDTQYFGPGTRLTVL.

This clone turned up a few times. V usage is TRBV28 and J usage is TRBJ1-1; D ambiguous. The CDR3 contains 15 residues. Trimming took 1 base from V and 2 from J, leaving 11 bases between them. CDR1 is MDHEN, CDR2 SYDVKM, per germline. The CDR3: CASSLFTGSNTEAFF. The CDR3 DNA reads TGTGCCAGCAGTTTATTTACGGGGTCAAACACTGAAGCTTTCTTT.

The rearrangement links TRBV29-1 to TRBJ2-3; D gene ambiguous. The germline gives CDR1 SQVTM, CDR2 ANQGSEA. V dropped 4 bases and J dropped 0 bases, with 11 bases sitting between them. CDR3 length: 14 residues. CDR3: CSVALGSSTDTQYF. CDR3 sequence (DNA): TGCAGCGTTGCGCTGGGCAGTAGCACAGATACGCAGTATTTT.

The rearrangement uses TRBV6-5 and TRBJ2-7; TRBD1 aligns across 7 bases. CDR1 is MNHEY, CDR2 SVGAGI, per germline. The CDR3 spans 13 residues. V gave up 6 bases and J gave up 4 bases; unmatched junction bases: 6. The CDR3 sequence is CASRPAGGYEQYF. The CDR3 DNA sequence: TGTGCCAGCAGACCTGCAGGGGGTTACGAGCAGTACTTC.

In DNA form, the CDR3 reads TGTGCCAGCAGTGAAGCGCGGGGGGCTCAGGAATATGGCTACACCTTC. This gives the protein CASSEARGAQEYGYTF. The chain employs TRBV6-1 and TRBJ1-2, with D possibly matching TRBD1 (6 bases). Germline V lookup: CDR1 MNHNS, CDR2 SASEGT. CDR3 length: 16 amino acids. V dropped 0 bases and J dropped 5 bases, with 16 bases sitting between them.

Turning to this clone: Different DNA sequences within this sample yield the same CDR3. The chain links TRBV15 to TRBJ1-2; 7 bases are shared with TRBD1. This CDR3 is built from 14 residues. The J segment lost 2 bases and the V segment lost 0 bases, leaving 0 bases of the junction unmatched. CDR1 and CDR2 (germline): LNHNV, YYDKDF (reference sequence). In DNA form, the CDR3 reads TGTGCCACCAGCAGAGAGACAGGGAACTATGGCTACACCTTC. This gives the protein CATSRETGNYGYTF.

In its sample, this clone was seen once. DNA of the CDR3: TGTGCCAGCAGCCAGGACAGGGGATACTCCTACGAGCAGTACTTC. Its translation is CASSQDRGYSYEQYF. The chain recombines TRBV6-2 or TRBV6-3 with TRBJ2-7; 9 nucleotides agree with TRBD1. J gave up 0 bases and V 6 bases, and 6 bases lay outside the gene matches. The CDR3 runs to 15 residues. CDR1 and CDR2 (germline): MNHEY, SVGEGT.

Remarks on this clone: Other DNA sequences within the sample encode an identical CDR3. V usage is TRBV11-2 and J usage is TRBJ1-2; a weak D match, TRBD1 (5 bases). Per germline, CDR1 SGHAT and CDR2 FQNNGV. V was pared by 5 bases and J by 4 bases, with 8 bases between. This CDR3 is built from 12 residues. CDR3 in amino acids: CASSPDSYGYTF. CDR3 bases: TGTGCCAGCAGCCCTGACAGCTATGGCTACACCTTC.

V gene TRBV18 combines with J gene TRBJ1-2, with 7 bases fitting TRBD1. This CDR3 is 15 amino acids long. V was pared by 4 bases and J by 1 base, with 6 bases of the junction left unmatched. Germline loops: CDR1 KGHSH, CDR2 LQKENI. CDR3 loop: CASSRDRDGNYGYTF. The DNA for the CDR3 is TGTGCCAGCTCACGTGACAGGGATGGTAACTATGGCTACACCTTC.

The CDR3 loop reads CASSLISGQGETQYF. The CDR3 coding sequence is TGTGCCAGCAGCTTAATTTCTGGCCAGGGAGAGACCCAGTACTTC. V is TRBV13 and J is TRBJ2-5, with D tentatively TRBD1 (5 bases). CDR1 PRHDT and CDR2 FYEKMQ come from the germline V gene (reference sequence). The CDR3 spans 15 residues. V gave up 2 bases and J gave up 4 bases, with 14 bases separating them. The variable domain in full, completed from reference TRBV13 and TRBJ2-5, reads AAGVIQSPRHLIKEKRETATLKCYPIPRHDTVYWYQQGPGQDPQFLISFYEKMQSDKGSIPDRFSAQQFSDYHSELNMSSLELGDSALYFCASSLISGQGETQYFGPGTRLLVL.

The chain links TRBV30 to TRBJ2-1; 9 bases line up with TRBD1. The germline V gene encodes CDR1 GTSNPN and CDR2 SVGIG (reference sequence). CDR3 size: 16 residues. Germline trimming cut 0 bases from V and 4 bases from J; bases unmatched to any gene: 7. CDR3 in DNA: TGTGCCTGGAGTGTATTCGGACAGGGGCGGTACAATGAGCAGTTCTTC. Its translation: CAWSVFGQGRYNEQFF.

This chain uses TRBV10-1 with TRBJ2-2; D unresolved. Trimming took 6 bases from V and 1 from J, leaving 9 bases between them. CDR3 size: 14 residues. Per germline, CDR1 WNHNN and CDR2 SYGVQD (reference sequence). The CDR3 nucleotides are TGCGCCAGCAGCAGATCCCTGAACACCGGGGAGCTGTTTTTT. This translates into CASSRSLNTGELFF.

The chain employs TRBV25-1 and TRBJ1-2, with 7 bases aligning to TRBD1. This CDR3 spans 13 amino acids. CDR1 is MGHDK and CDR2 is SYGVNS in the germline V gene. V lost 6 bases to trimming and J lost 7 bases; unmatched junction nucleotides: 8. The CDR3 DNA follows: TGTGCCAGCAGGGGGGACAGCCGGGGTGGCTACACCTTC. Translating gives CASRGDSRGGYTF.

The genes are TRBV7-9 and TRBJ2-1; TRBD1 matches at 8 bases. Losses at the gene ends were 6 bases for V and 10 bases for J; bases not matched to a gene: 14. The CDR3 runs to 15 residues. In germline, CDR1 is SEHNR, CDR2 FQNEAQ (reference sequence). This CDR3 is CASSFATGAAGEQFF. CDR3 bases: TGTGCCAGCAGTTTCGCGACAGGGGCGGCGGGGGAGCAGTTCTTC. Full variable domain (missing parts from reference TRBV7-9 and TRBJ2-1): DTGVSQNPRHKITKRGQNVTFRCDPISEHNRLYWYRQTLGQGPEFLTYFQNEAQLEKSRLLSDRFSAERPKGSFSTLEIQRTEQGDSAMYLCASSFATGAAGEQFFGPGTRLTVL.

CDR3: CASSPSGGGGGTDTQYF. CDR3 DNA sequence: TGCGCCAGCAGCCCCTCGGGAGGGGGCGGGGGCACAGATACGCAGTATTTT. The rearrangement joins TRBV5-1 to TRBJ2-3, with D possibly matching TRBD2 (8 bases). The germline V and J ends were trimmed by 4 bases and 1 base, with 19 bases remaining between them. CDR1 is SGHRS, CDR2 YFSETQ, per germline. This CDR3 is 17 amino acids long.

The rearrangement joins TRBV6-5 to TRBJ2-7, with D possibly matching TRBD1 (6 bases). The ends were cut back, 6 bases at V and 2 bases at J, with 14 bases in the middle. The CDR3 has 14 amino acids. Per germline, CDR1 MNHEY and CDR2 SVGAGI. The CDR3 coding sequence is TGTGCCAGCAGCCGGAAGACAGGACCCTACGAGCAGTACTTC. Its translation: CASSRKTGPYEQYF.

The CDR3 region has the DNA TGTGCCACCAGCGGTGGGACAGGGGTCTATCAGCCCCAGCATTTT. Translating it yields CATSGGTGVYQPQHF. The V gene is TRBV15, the J gene TRBJ1-5, with 10 positions matching TRBD1. The CDR3 is made up of 15 amino acids. In germline, CDR1 is LNHNV, CDR2 YYDKDF (reference sequence). V gave up 5 bases and J gave up 5 bases; unmatched junction bases: 6.